This passage covers 9 T cell receptor beta chains from one sample sequenced in a study of blood T cell repertoires in COVID-19 (dated by TCRdb to 2018 to 2020). Library preparation used the immunoSEQ multiplex PCR assay. Held by TCRdb, this immuneACCESS table contains in-frame sequences only and omits some clones. Under half of the omission traces to an unresolved V gene where checked; the cause of the rest is unknown. The sample table records more than 85,000 clones; 80% to 95% of these occur just once. The ten largest account for approximately 1.9% of the sample. Sequencing was done on a sample of peripheral blood. Receptors originate from a woman aged 50 to 60 with COVID-19, enrolled during active disease.

The chain combines TRBV28 with TRBJ2-7, with D unresolved. Germline loops: CDR1 MDHEN, CDR2 SYDVKM. V gave up 2 bases and J gave up 1 base, with 6 bases separating them. This CDR3 region has 13 residues. CDR3: CASSLHRSYEQYV. CDR3 nucleotides: TGTGCCAGCAGTTTACACAGATCCTACGAGCAGTACGTC.

The chain couples TRBV10-1 to TRBJ1-3; TRBD1 is a possible D gene (6 bases). Deletions cut 3 bases from V and 0 bases from J, with 9 bases between. Germline V lookup: CDR1 WNHNN, CDR2 SYGVQD (reference sequence). This CDR3 has 15 amino acids. CDR3 coding DNA: TGCGCCAGCAGTGATGACAGGAGCTCTGGAAACACCATATATTTT. It translates to CASSDDRSSGNTIYF.

J is TRBJ1-1 and V is TRBV29-1; D perhaps matches TRBD1 (6 bases). Germline V gene data show CDR1 as SQVTM and CDR2 as ANQGSEA. This CDR3 has 13 residues. V lost 4 bases, J lost 5 bases, and 14 bases lay in between. The DNA for the CDR3 is TGCAGCGTTGCGCCGGGTCAGGGGACTGAAGCTTTCTTT. As protein: CSVAPGQGTEAFF.

The genes are TRBV19 and TRBJ1-2, with D maybe TRBD1 (6 bases). The V and J ends lost 4 bases and 4 bases respectively, with 16 bases between them. Germline CDR1 and CDR2: LNHDA and SQIVND (reference sequence). This CDR3 has 15 amino acids. This CDR3 reads CASSRGDRTVYGYTF. Here the CDR3 DNA reads TGTGCCAGTAGTAGGGGCGACAGGACCGTCTATGGCTACACCTTC. Drawing the rest from reference TRBV19 and TRBJ1-2, the complete variable domain is DGGITQSPKYLFRKEGQNVTLSCEQNLNHDAMYWYRQDPGQGLRLIYYSQIVNDFQKGDIAEGYSVSREKKESFPLTVTSAQKNPTAFYLCASSRGDRTVYGYTFGSGTRLTVV.

In DNA, the CDR3 is TGTGCCAGCAGCTTAAGTTCCAGACAGCCCCAAAACTATGGCTACACCTTC. It codes for CASSLSSRQPQNYGYTF. The chain combines TRBV7-2 with TRBJ1-2, with a weak D call TRBD1 (5 bases). Trimming removed 2 bases from V and 2 bases from J, with 18 bases in between. CDR1 SGHTA and CDR2 FQGNSA come from the germline V gene. This CDR3 is built from 17 residues.

The chain carries TRBV5-4 and TRBJ1-1, with D possibly matching TRBD1 (5 bases). The CDR3 is made up of 15 amino acids. The germline gives CDR1 SGHNT, CDR2 YYREEE (reference sequence). The V gene lost 4 bases and the J gene lost 4 bases, with 17 bases spanning the gap. The CDR3, as DNA: TGTGCCAGCAGCCCCACAGCCGGGGGTGGCACTGAAGCTTTCTTT. Its protein is CASSPTAGGGTEAFF. Filled out from reference TRBV5-4 and TRBJ1-1, the complete variable domain reads ETGVTQSPTHLIKTRGQQVTLRCSSQSGHNTVSWYQQALGQGPQFIFQYYREEENGRGNFPPRFSGLQFPNYSSELNVNALELDDSALYLCASSPTAGGGTEAFFGQGTRLTVV.

The rearrangement links TRBV11-2 to TRBJ2-7, with D possibly TRBD1 on 6 matching bases. The CDR3 is 15 residues long. Germline V CDR1 and CDR2: SGHAT, FQNNGV. Trimming stripped 3 bases from V and 4 bases from J, with 16 bases between. The CDR3 reads CASSFPQDSLYEQYV. CDR3 in DNA: TGTGCCAGCAGCTTCCCACAGGACAGCCTTTACGAGCAGTACGTC.

V gene TRBV28 combines with J gene TRBJ1-3, with no clear D. V lost 5 bases and J lost 2, with 10 bases in between. Germline lookup yields CDR1 MDHEN and CDR2 SYDVKM. This CDR3 has 14 amino acids. The CDR3 DNA reads as TGTGCCAGCAGTCGATCAGGCACTGGAAACACCATATATTTT. This encodes CASSRSGTGNTIYF.

V is TRBV7-2 and J is TRBJ2-7; 10 bases match TRBD2. The CDR3 extends over 17 amino acids. Germline V gives CDR1 SGHTA, CDR2 FQGNSA. The V segment lost 4 bases and the J segment 1 base; nucleotides outside the gene matches: 10. The CDR3 nucleotides are TGTGCCAGCAGCTCCCGGAGAGCGGGGGGGCGTTCCTACGAGCAGTACTTC. Encoded protein: CASSSRRAGGRSYEQYF.